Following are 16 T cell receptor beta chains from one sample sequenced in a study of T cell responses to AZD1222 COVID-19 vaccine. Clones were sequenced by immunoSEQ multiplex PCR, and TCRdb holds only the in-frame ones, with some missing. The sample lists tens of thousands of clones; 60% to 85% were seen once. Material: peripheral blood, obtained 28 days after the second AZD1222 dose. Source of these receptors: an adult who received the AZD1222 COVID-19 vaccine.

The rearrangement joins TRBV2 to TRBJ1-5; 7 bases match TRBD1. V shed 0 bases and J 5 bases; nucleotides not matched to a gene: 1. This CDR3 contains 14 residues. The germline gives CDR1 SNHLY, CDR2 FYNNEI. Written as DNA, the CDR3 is TGTGCCAGCAGTGAAGCAACAGGGGATCAGCCCCAGCATTTT. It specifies CASSEATGDQPQHF.

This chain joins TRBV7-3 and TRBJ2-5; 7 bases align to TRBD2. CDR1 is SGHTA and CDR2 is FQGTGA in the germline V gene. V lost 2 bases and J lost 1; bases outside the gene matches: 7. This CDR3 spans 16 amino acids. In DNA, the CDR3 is TGTGCCAGCAGCTTACGTCCGGGGAGGGCCCAAGAGACCCAGTACTTC. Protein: CASSLRPGRAQETQYF.

The CDR3 region has the DNA TGTGCCAGCAGCCTAGGGCGCAGCTACACCTTC. Its translation: CASSLGRSYTF. The V call is TRBV12-3 or TRBV12-4, the J call TRBJ1-2; D gene ambiguous. The CDR3 is 11 residues long. Trimming took 6 bases from V and 9 from J, leaving 11 bases between them.

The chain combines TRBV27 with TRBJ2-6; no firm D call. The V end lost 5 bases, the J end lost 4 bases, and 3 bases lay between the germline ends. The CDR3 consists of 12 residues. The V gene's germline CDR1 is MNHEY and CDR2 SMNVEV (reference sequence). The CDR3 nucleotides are TGTGCCAGCAGTCAAGGGGCCAACGTCCTGACTTTC. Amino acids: CASSQGANVLTF. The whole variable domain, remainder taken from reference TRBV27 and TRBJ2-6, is EAQVTQNPRYLITVTGKKLTVTCSQNMNHEYMSWYRQDPGLGLRQIYYSMNVEVTDKGDVPEGYKVSRKEKRNFPLILESPSPNQTSLYFCASSQGANVLTFGAGSRLTVL.

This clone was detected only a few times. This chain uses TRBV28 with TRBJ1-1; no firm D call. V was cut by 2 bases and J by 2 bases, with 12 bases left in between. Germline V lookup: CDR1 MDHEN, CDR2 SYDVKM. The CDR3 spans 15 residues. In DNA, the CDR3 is TGTGCCAGCAGTTTAGGCCTTTGGGGTAACACTGAAGCTTTCTTT. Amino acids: CASSLGLWGNTEAFF.

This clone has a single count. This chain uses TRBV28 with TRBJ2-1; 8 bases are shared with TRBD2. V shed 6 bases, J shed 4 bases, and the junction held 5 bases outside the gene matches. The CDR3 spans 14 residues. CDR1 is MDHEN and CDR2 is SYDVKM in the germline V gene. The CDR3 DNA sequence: TGTGCCAGCAGCCCCCCGGGAGGGTACAATGAGCAGTTCTTC. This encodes CASSPPGGYNEQFF.

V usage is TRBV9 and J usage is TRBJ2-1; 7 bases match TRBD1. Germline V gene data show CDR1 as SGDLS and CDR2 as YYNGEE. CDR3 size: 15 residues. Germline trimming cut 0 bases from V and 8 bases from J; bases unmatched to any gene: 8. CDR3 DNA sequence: TGTGCCAGCAGCGTAGAAGGGGGCGCAGGCCATGAGCAGTTCTTC. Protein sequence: CASSVEGGAGHEQFF.

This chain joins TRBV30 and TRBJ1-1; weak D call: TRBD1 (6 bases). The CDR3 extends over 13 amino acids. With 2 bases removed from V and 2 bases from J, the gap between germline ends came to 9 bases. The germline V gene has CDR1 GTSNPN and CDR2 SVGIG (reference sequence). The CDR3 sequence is CAWSLQGNTEAFF. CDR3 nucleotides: TGTGCCTGGAGTTTACAGGGTAACACTGAAGCTTTCTTT.

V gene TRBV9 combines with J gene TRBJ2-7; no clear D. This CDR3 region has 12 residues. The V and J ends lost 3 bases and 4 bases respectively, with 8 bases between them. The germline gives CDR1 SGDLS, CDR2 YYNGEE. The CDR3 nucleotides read TGTGCCAGCAGCGGAAATGGTTACGAGCAGTACTTC. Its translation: CASSGNGYEQYF.

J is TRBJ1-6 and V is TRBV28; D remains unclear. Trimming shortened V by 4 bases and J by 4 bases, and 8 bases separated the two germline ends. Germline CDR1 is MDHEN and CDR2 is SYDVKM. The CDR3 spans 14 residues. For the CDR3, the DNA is TGTGCCAGCAGTTCCGGGATTTATAATTCACCCCTCCACTTT. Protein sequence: CASSSGIYNSPLHF. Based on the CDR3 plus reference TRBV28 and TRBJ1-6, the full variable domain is DVKVTQSSRYLVKRTGEKVFLECVQDMDHENMFWYRQDPGLGLRLIYFSYDVKMKEKGDIPEGYSVSREKKERFSLILESASTNQTSMYLCASSSGIYNSPLHFGNGTRLTVT.

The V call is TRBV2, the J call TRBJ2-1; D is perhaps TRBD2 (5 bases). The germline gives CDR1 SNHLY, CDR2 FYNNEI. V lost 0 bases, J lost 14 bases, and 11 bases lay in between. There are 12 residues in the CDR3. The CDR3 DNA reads TGTGCCAGCAGTGAAGCGAACTCGAGGGAGTTCTTC. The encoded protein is CASSEANSREFF.

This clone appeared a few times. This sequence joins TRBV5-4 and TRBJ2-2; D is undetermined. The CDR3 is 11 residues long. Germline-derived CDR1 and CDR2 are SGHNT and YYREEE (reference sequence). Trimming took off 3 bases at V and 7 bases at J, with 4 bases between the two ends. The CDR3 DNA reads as TGTGCCAGCAGCTCTAGCGGGGAGCTGTTTTTT. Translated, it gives CASSSSGELFF.

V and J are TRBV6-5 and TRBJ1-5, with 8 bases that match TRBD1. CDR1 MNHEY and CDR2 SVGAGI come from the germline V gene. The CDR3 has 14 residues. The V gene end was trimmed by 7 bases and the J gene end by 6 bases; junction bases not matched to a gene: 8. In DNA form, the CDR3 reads TGTGCCAGCAATCCGGGACAGGCGAGTCAGCCCCAGCATTTT. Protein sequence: CASNPGQASQPQHF.

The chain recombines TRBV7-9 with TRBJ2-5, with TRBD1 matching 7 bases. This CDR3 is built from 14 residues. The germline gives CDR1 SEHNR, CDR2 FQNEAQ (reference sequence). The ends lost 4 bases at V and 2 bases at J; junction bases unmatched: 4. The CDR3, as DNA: TGTGCCAGCAGCTCAAGCAGGGGGCAAGAGACCCAGTACTTC. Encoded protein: CASSSSRGQETQYF.

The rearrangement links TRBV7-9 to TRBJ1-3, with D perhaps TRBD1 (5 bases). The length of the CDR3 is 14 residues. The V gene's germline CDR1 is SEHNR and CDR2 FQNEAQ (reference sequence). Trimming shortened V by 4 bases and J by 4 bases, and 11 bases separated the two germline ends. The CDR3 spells CASSSPGTGNTIYF. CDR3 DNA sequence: TGTGCCAGCAGCTCTCCGGGGACCGGAAACACCATATATTTT.

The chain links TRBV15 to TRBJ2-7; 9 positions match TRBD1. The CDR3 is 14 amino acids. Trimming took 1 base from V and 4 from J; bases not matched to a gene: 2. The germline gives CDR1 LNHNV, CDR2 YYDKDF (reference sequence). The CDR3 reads CATSRGDREYEQYF. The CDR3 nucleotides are TGTGCCACCAGCAGAGGGGACAGGGAGTACGAGCAGTACTTC. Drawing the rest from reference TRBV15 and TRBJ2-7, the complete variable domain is DAMVIQNPRYQVTQFGKPVTLSCSQTLNHNVMYWYQQKSSQAPKLLFHYYDKDFNNEADTPDNFQSRRPNTSFCFLDIRSPGLGDTAMYLCATSRGDREYEQYFGPGTRLTVT.